Each of the 3 T cell receptor beta chains below was sequenced from the same sample in a study of blood T cell repertoires in COVID-19 (dated by TCRdb to 2018 to 2020). The library was obtained by the immunoSEQ multiplex PCR assay. Sourced from immuneACCESS, this table was stored by TCRdb with only in-frame sequences that have V and J called. A share of the clones is absent; for the studies checked, an unresolved V gene accounts for under half, and the remainder has no known explanation. In this sample the table shows some 350,000 clones, around 90% of which occur a single time. More than 3% of the sample comes from the top ten. Sequenced: peripheral blood. These receptors all stem from a woman aged 18-35 years who had recovered from COVID-19.

This chain joins TRBV6-2 or TRBV6-3 and TRBJ2-7; 9 bases fit TRBD1. Germline loops: CDR1 MNHEY, CDR2 SVGEGT. The CDR3 has 12 amino acids. This CDR3 reads CASSSGTGKRHV. CDR3 bases: TGTGCCAGCAGTTCCGGGACAGGGAAACGGCACGTC.

The chain joins TRBV3-1 (or the pseudogene TRBV3-2) to TRBJ2-7, with D perhaps matching TRBD1 (5 bases). V lost 4 bases to trimming and J lost 6 bases, with 19 bases between them. Germline-derived CDR1 and CDR2 are LGHDT and YNNKEL (reference sequence). The CDR3 is 15 residues long. CDR3 DNA: TGTGCCAGCAGCCTGGAACCACTACGACAGCGCGAGCAGTACGTC. Amino acid sequence: CASSLEPLRQREQYV.

The chain recombines TRBV28 with TRBJ2-3, with 12 bases that match TRBD1. Germline V gives CDR1 MDHEN, CDR2 SYDVKM. Trimming at V came to 6 bases and at J to 0 bases, leaving 13 bases not matched to a gene. There are 19 residues in the CDR3. The CDR3 loop is CASRPRDRGRTSSTDTQYF. In nucleotides, the CDR3 is TGTGCCAGCAGACCCCGGGACAGGGGGCGAACCTCTAGCACAGATACGCAGTATTTT.